This T cell receptor beta chain was documented in a study of beta chain features in type 1 diabetes. Study-wide results and limits: For patients, the naive, central memory and Treg TCRB repertoires appeared more alike than for healthy donors. Moderate yet significant TCRB CDR3 shortening was seen in Type 1 diabetes patients in all four CD4+ subsets.

Regarding this clone: Its target is not known.

Over 95% purity was reached by all sorted populations. cDNA synthesis used the whole RNA isolate, giving expressed TCRB sequences. Some clones are missing from TCRdb's copy, which holds only in-frame ones; the method was immunoSEQ multiplex PCR. The data contain about 370,000 clones, around 9.6% of them singletons. The germline CDR1 and CDR2 sequences are LNHNV and YYDKDF (reference sequence). There are 13 residues in the CDR3. The ends were cut back, 6 bases at V and 4 bases at J, with 11 bases in the middle. The sequence was obtained from a young man with type 1 diabetes. The gene calls are TRBV15 and TRBJ2-3; possible D gene TRBD2, 6 bases. The sample comprised central memory CD4+ T cells from blood. The CDR3 spells CATSGWGADTQYF. DNA for the CDR3: TGTGCCACCAGTGGCTGGGGGGCAGATACGCAGTATTTT.